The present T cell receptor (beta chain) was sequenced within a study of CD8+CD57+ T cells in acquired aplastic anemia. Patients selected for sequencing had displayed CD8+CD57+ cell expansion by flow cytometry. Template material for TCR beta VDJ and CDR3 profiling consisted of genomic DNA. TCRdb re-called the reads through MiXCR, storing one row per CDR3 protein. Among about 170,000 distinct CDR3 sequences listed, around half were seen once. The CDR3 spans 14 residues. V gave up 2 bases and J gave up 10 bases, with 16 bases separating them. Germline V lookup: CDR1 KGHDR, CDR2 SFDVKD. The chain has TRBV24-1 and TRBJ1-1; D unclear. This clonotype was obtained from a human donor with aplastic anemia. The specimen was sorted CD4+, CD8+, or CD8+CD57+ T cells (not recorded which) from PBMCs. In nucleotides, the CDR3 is TGTGCCACCAGTGATTCCTTGGGAGAGGAGAGAGCTTTCTTT. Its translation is CATSDSLGEERAFF.